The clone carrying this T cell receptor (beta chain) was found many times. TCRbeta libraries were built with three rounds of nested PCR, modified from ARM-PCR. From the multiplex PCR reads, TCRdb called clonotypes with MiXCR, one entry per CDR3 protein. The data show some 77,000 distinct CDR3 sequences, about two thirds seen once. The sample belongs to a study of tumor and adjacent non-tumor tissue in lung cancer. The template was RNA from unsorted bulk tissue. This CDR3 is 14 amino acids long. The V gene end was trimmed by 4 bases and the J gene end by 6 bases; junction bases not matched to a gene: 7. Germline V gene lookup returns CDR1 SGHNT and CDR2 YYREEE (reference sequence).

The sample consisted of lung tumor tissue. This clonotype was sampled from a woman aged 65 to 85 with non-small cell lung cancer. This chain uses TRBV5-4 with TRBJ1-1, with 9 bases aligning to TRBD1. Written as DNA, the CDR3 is TGTGCCAGCAGCCTCCGGACAGGGGTTGCTGAAGCTTTCTTT. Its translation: CASSLRTGVAEAFF.